This T cell receptor beta chain was sequenced during a study of cytomegalovirus exposure and HLA in healthy donors. Both 60 Vbeta primers and 13 Jbeta primers went into the PCR. The protocol was immunoSEQ multiplex PCR, while the TCRdb copy is restricted to in-frame clones and leaves out a portion. The sample has approximately 210,000 clones, about four fifths seen once; the top ten hold roughly 0.4%. The study, taken as a whole, reports: Roughly uniform depth of sequencing across donors was assumed in presence/absence analyses. In a later analysis, TCR beta V- and J-gene trimming was associated with a missense DCLRE1C variant.

The CDR3 contains 15 residues. With 6 bases clipped from V and 4 bases from J, the junction kept 9 bases outside the gene matches. The germline V gene encodes CDR1 SNHLY and CDR2 FYNNEI. Of note for this clone: What it recognizes is unknown.

Sequences were obtained from PBMCs. The gene calls are TRBV2 and TRBJ1-2; 9 nucleotides line up with TRBD1. This sequence was found in a male donor in good health and CMV-seropositive. CDR3 protein: CASRVPGQGPYGYTF. The CDR3 coding sequence is TGTGCCAGCAGAGTCCCGGGACAGGGACCCTATGGCTACACCTTC.